This T cell receptor (beta chain) came from a study of cytomegalovirus exposure and HLA in healthy donors. Across the whole study: The Caucasian-associated ancestry cluster contained about 80% of the 300 to 450 genotyped donors. General observations from the study: Association of 16,951 TCR beta sequences with HLA alleles was found at 0.05 false discovery rate in a later analysis. A classifier reportedly called cytomegalovirus status with high sensitivity and specificity.

A multiplex PCR was run with 60 Vbeta primers and 13 Jbeta primers. Generated by immunoSEQ multiplex PCR, the TCRdb table keeps only in-frame clones and is missing some. The repertoire holds some 170,000 clones, with 75% to 85% as singletons. Concerning this clone: The antigen remains unidentified.

The source is a girl aged 2 to 9 in good health and CMV-seropositive. Sequenced input: PBMCs.

The CDR3 DNA follows: TGTGCCAGCAGCCCGATGGGGGGTGTCACAGATACGCAGTATTTT. Encoded protein: CASSPMGGVTDTQYF. V gene TRBV7-9 combines with J gene TRBJ2-3, with D possibly matching TRBD2 (6 bases). The V end was cut by 5 bases, the J end by 2 bases, with 14 bases between. Germline-derived CDR1 and CDR2 are SEHNR and FQNEAQ (reference sequence). This CDR3 has 15 amino acids.